The 15 T cell receptor beta chains presented below share a single source sample, sequenced in a study of blood T cell repertoires in COVID-19. Sequencing used immunoSEQ multiplex PCR; TCRdb keeps in-frame clones, though not all of them. Counted here are nearly 90,000 clones, approximately 89% occurring once; the ten biggest clones make up approximately 12%. The sequenced sample was peripheral blood. Source of these receptors: a man older than 75 with acute or convalescent COVID-19.

The chain links TRBV27 to TRBJ1-1, with D unclear. Trimming removed 7 bases at V and 1 base at J, with 13 bases between. The CDR3 length is 14 residues. Looked up from germline, CDR1 is MNHEY and CDR2 is SMNVEV (reference sequence). CDR3: CASNRRNTNTEAFF. DNA of the CDR3: TGTGCCAGCAACCGGCGGAACACGAACACTGAAGCTTTCTTT.

The chain links TRBV6-4 to TRBJ1-3; D unclear. Germline CDR1 MRHNA, CDR2 SNTAGT. This CDR3 comprises 15 residues. V lost 8 bases and J 2 bases, leaving 16 bases between the germline ends. CDR3 sequence reads: CASGMAWRAGNTIYF. The DNA of the CDR3 is TGTGCCAGCGGCATGGCCTGGAGGGCTGGAAACACCATATATTTT.

This sequence joins TRBV5-6 and TRBJ2-1, with 7 bases aligning to TRBD2. Per germline, CDR1 SGHDT and CDR2 YYEEEE. V shed 4 bases and J 2 bases; nucleotides not matched to a gene: 9. CDR3 size: 16 residues. The CDR3 bases are TGTGCCAGCAGCCCGGGACTAAGCGGGGCCTACAATGAGCAGTTCTTC. The encoded protein is CASSPGLSGAYNEQFF.

The chain recombines TRBV6-5 with TRBJ1-1, with 7 bases matching TRBD1. Germline CDR1 MNHEY, CDR2 SVGAGI. CDR3 size: 14 residues. The V gene end was trimmed by 5 bases and the J gene end by 1 base; junction bases not matched to a gene: 4. CDR3 in amino acids: CASSTGTANTEAFF. In DNA form, the CDR3 reads TGTGCCAGCAGTACAGGGACAGCGAACACTGAAGCTTTCTTT.

The chain joins TRBV28 to TRBJ2-2, with 7 nucleotides matching TRBD1. J was trimmed by 4 bases and V by 7 bases; bases with no gene match: 15. Germline CDR1 and CDR2: MDHEN and SYDVKM. CDR3 length: 17 residues. As DNA, the CDR3 is TGTGCCAGCACCAACCCCCCGGGACAGCCTCTCACCGGGGAGCTGTTTTTT. This gives the protein CASTNPPGQPLTGELFF.

The chain uses TRBV20-1 and TRBJ2-7, with TRBD2 matching 12 bases. This CDR3 region has 15 residues. Looked up from germline, CDR1 is DFQATT and CDR2 is SNEGSKA (reference sequence). Trimming cost V 4 bases and J 2 bases; bases outside gene matches: 6. CDR3 residues: CSATETSGGTYEQYF. CDR3 sequence (DNA): TGCAGTGCTACTGAGACTAGCGGGGGTACCTACGAGCAGTACTTC.

This chain links TRBV11-2 with TRBJ2-7; D might be TRBD1 (7 bases). The CDR3 sequence is 15 residues long. The V gene lost 5 bases and the J gene lost 5 bases, with 19 bases spanning the gap. Germline CDR1 is SGHAT and CDR2 is FQNNGV. This chain's CDR3 is CASSQGGRSLDEQYF. The CDR3, as DNA: TGTGCCAGCAGCCAGGGGGGCCGGAGTTTGGACGAGCAGTACTTC.

V and J are TRBV6-6 and TRBJ1-6; 9 nucleotides match TRBD1. This CDR3 comprises 15 residues. CDR1 MNHNY and CDR2 SVGAGI come from the germline V gene (reference sequence). With 7 bases clipped from V and 10 bases from J, the junction kept 11 bases outside the gene matches. CDR3: CASTQTGTGWSPLHF. CDR3 sequence (DNA): TGTGCCAGCACCCAAACCGGGACAGGGTGGTCACCCCTCCACTTT.

The J gene is TRBJ2-2, the V gene TRBV18, with D uncertain. The CDR3 covers 14 residues. Trimming cost V 0 bases and J 3 bases, with 5 bases left between them. The germline CDR1 and CDR2 sequences are KGHSH and LQKENI. The CDR3, as DNA: TGTGCCAGCTCACCACCGTCTTACACCGGGGAGCTGTTTTTT. This encodes CASSPPSYTGELFF. The variable domain in full, completed from reference TRBV18 and TRBJ2-2, reads NAGVMQNPRHLVRRRGQEARLRCSPMKGHSHVYWYRQLPEEGLKFMVYLQKENIIDESGMPKERFSAEFPKEGPSILRIQQVVRGDSAAYFCASSPPSYTGELFFGEGSRLTVL.

This clone was found a few times. The chain combines TRBV3-1 (or the pseudogene TRBV3-2) with TRBJ2-7; D possibly corresponds to TRBD2 (6 bases). This CDR3 is built from 13 residues. Trimming left V 1 base short and J 6 bases short, with 10 bases between. Germline CDR1 LGHDT, CDR2 YNNKEL (reference sequence). CDR3 sequence: CASSQVGAGEQYF. CDR3 bases: TGTGCCAGCAGCCAAGTGGGAGCGGGCGAGCAGTACTTC.

The chain combines TRBV6-6 with TRBJ1-1, with D uncertain. The CDR3 totals 13 residues. Germline V gene lookup returns CDR1 MNHNY and CDR2 SVGAGI (reference sequence). Trimming took 6 bases from V and 0 from J, leaving 8 bases between them. DNA of the CDR3: TGTGCCAGCAGATCCGGGATGAACACTGAAGCTTTCTTT. Translated: CASRSGMNTEAFF.

The genes are TRBV2 and TRBJ1-1; a weak D match, TRBD1 (5 bases). CDR3 size: 13 residues. V was trimmed by 9 bases and J by 8 bases, leaving 19 bases between them. Germline CDR1 SNHLY, CDR2 FYNNEI. CDR3 residues: CASSGSGNLEAFF. The CDR3 coding sequence is TGTGCCAGTTCCGGGTCAGGGAATCTCGAAGCTTTCTTT.

The genes are TRBV5-4 and TRBJ2-3; D may be TRBD2 (5 bases). V was clipped by 3 bases and J by 0 bases, with 11 bases between them. CDR1 is SGHNT and CDR2 is YYREEE in the germline V gene (reference sequence). This CDR3 has 15 residues. The CDR3 region is CASSSDSSSTDTQYF. The DNA for the CDR3 is TGTGCCAGCAGCTCGGACTCTTCTAGCACAGATACGCAGTATTTT. Looking up the rest from reference TRBV5-4 and TRBJ2-3 gives the full variable domain: ETGVTQSPTHLIKTRGQQVTLRCSSQSGHNTVSWYQQALGQGPQFIFQYYREEENGRGNFPPRFSGLQFPNYSSELNVNALELDDSALYLCASSSDSSSTDTQYFGPGTRLTVL.

The rearrangement uses TRBV20-1 and TRBJ1-3, with D unclear. The CDR3 sequence is 11 residues long. V shed 6 bases and J shed 4 bases, with 7 bases lying between them. Germline V gene sequence: CDR1 DFQATT, CDR2 SNEGSKA (reference sequence). The CDR3 region has the DNA TGCAGTGCCTCCTCGGGAAACACCATATATTTT. As protein: CSASSGNTIYF.

The chain has TRBV24-1 and TRBJ1-5; 10 bases are shared with TRBD1. The CDR3 covers 18 residues. The V gene's germline CDR1 is KGHDR and CDR2 SFDVKD. J gave up 0 bases and V 4 bases, and 8 bases lay outside the gene matches. The CDR3 is CATSETGQGPYSNQPQHF. The DNA of the CDR3 is TGTGCCACCAGTGAAACGGGACAGGGGCCGTATAGCAATCAGCCCCAGCATTTT.